This entry lists 25 T cell receptor beta chains sequenced from one sample in a study of OX40 agonist ivuxolimab in advanced cancers. Measured with immunoSEQ multiplex PCR; TCRdb has only the in-frame clones, and not every one. This table holds about 60,000 clones, over 90% found once. Sample: CD4+ or CD8+ T cells sorted from blood, taken in a trial of the OX40 agonist ivuxolimab. Every receptor here comes from an adult with an advanced solid tumor such as melanoma, head and neck, liver or kidney cancer.

V gene TRBV7-9 combines with J gene TRBJ2-5; D is uncertain. The ends were cut back, 5 bases at V and 1 base at J, with 8 bases in the middle. Germline CDR1 reads SEHNR; CDR2 reads FQNEAQ (reference sequence). The CDR3 is made up of 13 amino acids. The CDR3: CASSGRPQETQYF. CDR3 in DNA: TGTGCCAGCAGCGGCCGTCCCCAAGAGACCCAGTACTTC.

This sequence joins TRBV9 and TRBJ1-2; no definite D call. This CDR3 spans 12 amino acids. Trimming left V 4 bases short and J 4 bases short, with 8 bases between. CDR1 is SGDLS, CDR2 YYNGEE, per germline. The CDR3 loop reads CASSLAFYGYTF. In DNA form, the CDR3 reads TGTGCCAGCAGCCTAGCGTTCTATGGCTACACCTTC.

This clone appeared once. V usage is TRBV7-3 and J usage is TRBJ2-3; the match to TRBD2 covers 7 bases. The CDR3 extends over 18 amino acids. CDR1 and CDR2 from the germline V gene are SGHTA and FQGTGA. V was clipped by 7 bases and J by 2 bases; unmatched bases: 18. As DNA, the CDR3 is TGTGCCAGCATCACCGGGACTATCGACCACTGGAACACAGATACGCAGTATTTT. Amino acids: CASITGTIDHWNTDTQYF.

The chain joins TRBV28 to TRBJ1-3, with D possibly matching TRBD1 (6 bases). Looked up from germline, CDR1 is MDHEN and CDR2 is SYDVKM. V lost 7 bases to trimming and J lost 8 bases, with 21 bases between them. This CDR3 is built from 15 residues. The CDR3, as DNA: TGTGCCAGCACTTTCCGGGACATCCGAGGGGACACCATATATTTT. Its translation: CASTFRDIRGDTIYF.

The chain recombines TRBV7-2 with TRBJ1-3, with a possible D match to TRBD1 (6 bases). The CDR3 is 18 amino acids. Deletions cut 1 base from V and 0 bases from J, with 16 bases between. Germline CDR1 is SGHTA and CDR2 is FQGNSA. CDR3 bases: TGTGCCAGCAGCTTAGGGGGGCCCGTGGGGCTCTCTGGAAACACCATATATTTT. Protein sequence: CASSLGGPVGLSGNTIYF.

The chain combines TRBV29-1 with TRBJ2-7; a weak D match, TRBD1 (6 bases). V dropped 0 bases and J dropped 4 bases, with 10 bases sitting between them. CDR1 is SQVTM and CDR2 is ANQGSEA in the germline V gene. The CDR3 has 13 amino acids. For the CDR3, the DNA is TGCAGCGTTGAAGAAGCAGGGGCTTACGAGCAGTACTTC. As protein: CSVEEAGAYEQYF.

This chain uses TRBV28 with TRBJ1-5; tentatively, D is TRBD1 (6 bases). Looked up from germline, CDR1 is MDHEN and CDR2 is SYDVKM. V was cut by 2 bases and J by 5 bases, with 10 bases left in between. The CDR3 totals 14 residues. CDR3 amino acids: CASSLSQGYQPQHF. CDR3 nucleotides: TGTGCCAGCAGTTTAAGTCAGGGGTATCAGCCCCAGCATTTT.

The gene calls are TRBV7-2 and TRBJ2-7; 8 bases are a match to TRBD2. The germline V gene encodes CDR1 SGHTA and CDR2 FQGNSA. V was clipped by 10 bases and J by 0 bases; unmatched bases: 5. The CDR3 is 13 residues long. The chain's CDR3 is CATKTSASYEQYF. The DNA of the CDR3 is TGTGCCACCAAGACTAGCGCCTCCTACGAGCAGTACTTC. Variable domain in full (rest from reference TRBV7-2 and TRBJ2-7): GAGVSQSPSNKVTEKGKDVELRCDPISGHTALYWYRQSLGQGLEFLIYFQGNSAPDKSGLPSDRFSAERTGGSVSTLTIQRTQQEDSAVYLCATKTSASYEQYFGPGTRLTVT.

The chain has TRBV28 and TRBJ2-6; 9 bases fit TRBD2. CDR3 length: 19 amino acids. The germline CDR1 and CDR2 sequences are MDHEN and SYDVKM. The J segment lost 0 bases and the V segment lost 7 bases, leaving 13 bases of the junction unmatched. CDR3 nucleotides: TGTGCCAGCATCTCGAGCCGGACTAGCGCGCCCTCTGGGGCCAACGTCCTGACTTTC. Residues: CASISSRTSAPSGANVLTF. The variable domain in full, completed from reference TRBV28 and TRBJ2-6, reads DVKVTQSSRYLVKRTGEKVFLECVQDMDHENMFWYRQDPGLGLRLIYFSYDVKMKEKGDIPEGYSVSREKKERFSLILESASTNQTSMYLCASISSRTSAPSGANVLTFGAGSRLTVL.

This clone was found a few times. The chain recombines TRBV10-2 with TRBJ2-7, with 11 bases matching TRBD2. The V gene's germline CDR1 is WSHSY and CDR2 SAAADI. J was trimmed by 3 bases and V by 3 bases; bases with no gene match: 4. The CDR3 has 15 residues. The CDR3 reads CASSDPGTSGYEQYF. The DNA of the CDR3 is TGCGCCAGCAGTGACCCCGGGACTAGCGGCTACGAGCAGTACTTC.

This chain's CDR3 is CASSQLRSPYNEQFF. The CDR3 DNA reads as TGCGCCAGCAGCCAACTACGAAGCCCCTACAATGAGCAGTTCTTC. The rearrangement joins TRBV4-3 to TRBJ2-1; D unresolved. V was pared by 2 bases and J by 2 bases, with 10 bases between. Germline V gene lookup returns CDR1 LGHNA and CDR2 YSLEER. The CDR3 is made up of 15 amino acids.

This chain links TRBV15 with TRBJ1-3; 7 bases align to TRBD1. V lost 0 bases and J lost 2; bases outside the gene matches: 7. The germline V gene encodes CDR1 LNHNV and CDR2 YYDKDF (reference sequence). This CDR3 has 17 amino acids. CDR3 DNA sequence: TGTGCCACCAGCAGAGATGACTACAGGGGAACTGGAAACACCATATATTTT. Translating gives CATSRDDYRGTGNTIYF.

The chain carries TRBV6-5 and TRBJ1-3; TRBD1 agrees at 8 bases. V gave up 2 bases and J gave up 3 bases; unmatched junction bases: 3. The CDR3 sequence is 15 residues long. Per germline, CDR1 MNHEY and CDR2 SVGAGI. The CDR3 here is CASSYDRGNGNTIYF. The CDR3 region has the DNA TGTGCCAGCAGTTACGACAGGGGAAATGGAAACACCATATATTTT.

The chain joins TRBV28 to TRBJ1-5; D remains unclear. Germline V gives CDR1 MDHEN, CDR2 SYDVKM. Trimming took off 2 bases at V and 3 bases at J, with 5 bases between the two ends. This CDR3 comprises 13 residues. The chain's CDR3 is CASSLGVNQPQHF. As DNA, the CDR3 is TGTGCCAGCAGTTTAGGTGTCAATCAGCCCCAGCATTTT.

The chain joins TRBV4-1 to TRBJ2-1, with D unclear. Trimming stripped 4 bases from V and 1 base from J, with 11 bases between. The CDR3 loop spans 15 amino acids. Per the germline V gene, CDR1 is MGHRA and CDR2 is YSYEKL. The CDR3 coding sequence is TGCGCCAGCAGCCCTGCCTTGTCGTCCTACAATGAGCAGTTCTTC. It encodes CASSPALSSYNEQFF.

Regarding this clone: The junction and the germline gene differ at one end; a read error may be behind it. The same CDR3 is also encoded by other DNA sequences in this sample. The J gene is TRBJ1-4, the V gene TRBV5-6; D not certain. This CDR3 spans 13 amino acids. Germline loops: CDR1 SGHDT, CDR2 YYEEEE. The DNA for the CDR3 is TGTGCTAGCAGTACCGCCCTGGGGGAAAAACTGTTTTTT. Protein sequence: CASSTALGEKLFF.

The chain carries TRBV28 and TRBJ2-7; 7 positions match TRBD1. Germline trimming cut 1 base from V and 3 bases from J; bases unmatched to any gene: 9. Germline CDR1 reads MDHEN; CDR2 reads SYDVKM. CDR3 length: 16 residues. CDR3 sequence (DNA): TGTGCCAGCAGTTTATCCAGGGGACAGACTGGCTACGAGCAGTACTTC. The encoded protein is CASSLSRGQTGYEQYF.

V is TRBV6-1 and J is TRBJ1-2; TRBD1 agrees at 10 bases. This CDR3 is 14 amino acids long. The ends lost 5 bases at V and 7 bases at J; junction bases unmatched: 7. CDR1 is MNHNS, CDR2 SASEGT, per germline. The CDR3 DNA sequence: TGTGCCAGCAGTACTCCGGGACAGGGGTTTGGCTACACCTTC. As protein: CASSTPGQGFGYTF.

The rearrangement links TRBV7-2 to TRBJ1-2, with 9 nucleotides matching TRBD1. V lost 1 base and J lost 5; bases outside the gene matches: 11. The CDR3 consists of 17 residues. The germline CDR1 and CDR2 sequences are SGHTA and FQGNSA. Here the CDR3 DNA reads TGTGCCAGCAGCTTAGAACAGGGACAGGGTAATCGGTATGGCTACACCTTC. Protein product: CASSLEQGQGNRYGYTF.

V and J are TRBV28 and TRBJ2-7; D may be TRBD2 (5 bases). This CDR3 spans 14 amino acids. Trimming removed 7 bases at V and 4 bases at J, with 17 bases between. In germline, CDR1 is MDHEN, CDR2 SYDVKM. CDR3 in amino acids: CASTLEGRWYEQYF. For the CDR3, the DNA is TGTGCCAGCACCCTCGAGGGAAGGTGGTACGAGCAGTACTTC.

The J gene is TRBJ1-1, the V gene TRBV5-1, with 8 bases lining up with TRBD1. Germline V gene lookup returns CDR1 SGHRS and CDR2 YFSETQ. This CDR3 region has 15 residues. Trimming removed 2 bases from V and 1 base from J; junction bases left unmatched: 4. This CDR3 reads CASSLTGTGNTEAFF. In DNA, the CDR3 is TGCGCCAGCAGCTTAACCGGGACAGGGAACACTGAAGCTTTCTTT.

This chain links TRBV9 with TRBJ1-4, with D perhaps TRBD1 (5 bases). Trimming removed 4 bases from V and 3 bases from J, with 13 bases in between. The CDR3 covers 15 residues. Germline lookup yields CDR1 SGDLS and CDR2 YYNGEE. The CDR3 coding sequence is TGTGCCAGCAGCTGGGGGGGTGACTCTAATGAAAAACTGTTTTTT. Amino acid sequence: CASSWGGDSNEKLFF.

This chain uses TRBV9 with TRBJ2-3, with D unresolved. Germline V CDR1 and CDR2: SGDLS, YYNGEE. The CDR3 contains 12 residues. Trimming stripped 4 bases from V and 8 bases from J, with 11 bases between. The CDR3 DNA is TGTGCCAGCAGCCCTCCATTGGGTACGCAGTATTTT. Translation gives CASSPPLGTQYF.

The chain is built from TRBV7-6 and TRBJ2-2; D is uncertain. Per germline, CDR1 SGHVS and CDR2 FNYEAQ. The CDR3 has 15 amino acids. V lost 5 bases and J 0 bases, leaving 10 bases between the germline ends. CDR3 DNA: TGTGCCAGCAGCGACCGACAAGCGAACACCGGGGAGCTGTTTTTT. Protein: CASSDRQANTGELFF.

This sequence joins TRBV4-3 and TRBJ2-1, with 10 positions matching TRBD2. The CDR3 covers 14 residues. Germline V CDR1 and CDR2: LGHNA, YSLEER. V lost 5 bases to trimming and J lost 5 bases; unmatched junction nucleotides: 3. The CDR3 is CASSALAGHNEQFF. In DNA, the CDR3 is TGCGCCAGCAGCGCACTAGCGGGGCACAATGAGCAGTTCTTC.